These 9 T cell receptor beta chains originate from one sample sequenced in a study of Ad26.COV2.S vaccination and SARS-CoV-2 variants. Treatment described: roughly 19 received Ad26.COV2.S at low or high dose, single or two shots; several received placebo; per-sample allocation not given. After the first vaccine or placebo injection, samples were drawn on day 63. Generated by immunoSEQ multiplex PCR, the TCRdb table keeps only in-frame clones and is missing some. The table lists more than 300,000 clones, 85% of them singletons. The sample was peripheral blood, taken in a trial of Ad26.COV2.S vaccine versus placebo. The receptors come from a person aged 18 to 59 who received the Ad26.COV2.S COVID-19 vaccine or a placebo.

The rearrangement uses TRBV10-1 and TRBJ1-1, with D perhaps matching TRBD1 (6 bases). Trimming took off 0 bases at V and 4 bases at J, with 9 bases between the two ends. Germline CDR1 is WNHNN and CDR2 is SYGVQD (reference sequence). The CDR3 contains 14 residues. For the CDR3, the DNA is TGCGCCAGCAGTGAGTCTGGGGGCGGCACTGAAGCTTTCTTT. This gives the protein CASSESGGGTEAFF.

This chain joins TRBV5-5 and TRBJ2-5; the D gene is possibly TRBD2 (5 bases). Germline V gene lookup returns CDR1 SGHKS and CDR2 YYEKEE (reference sequence). This CDR3 comprises 13 residues. Between the trimmed V and J ends, which lost 0 bases and 5 bases, there was a span of 8 bases. For the CDR3, the DNA is TGTGCCAGCAGCTTGGGACTAACCGAGACCCAGTACTTC. Translated, it gives CASSLGLTETQYF.

V is TRBV28 and J is TRBJ1-4; no definite D call. CDR1 MDHEN and CDR2 SYDVKM come from the germline V gene. This CDR3 is built from 18 residues. The germline V and J ends were trimmed by 5 bases and 0 bases, with 19 bases remaining between them. The CDR3 here is CASSPQVAFVPTNEKLFF. In DNA form, the CDR3 reads TGTGCCAGCAGTCCTCAGGTAGCTTTCGTTCCAACTAATGAAAAACTGTTTTTT.

This chain uses TRBV6-2 or TRBV6-3 with TRBJ2-1; 16 bases are a match to TRBD2. This CDR3 region has 19 residues. V shed 6 bases and J 8 bases; nucleotides not matched to a gene: 16. The germline gives CDR1 MNHEY, CDR2 SVGEGT. This CDR3 reads CASSLPGLAGGRIKDEQFF. In nucleotides, the CDR3 is TGTGCCAGCAGCCTCCCGGGACTAGCGGGGGGGCGAATTAAAGATGAGCAGTTCTTC.

The J gene is TRBJ1-4, the V gene TRBV6-4; TRBD1 matches 8 bases. Trimming cost V 6 bases and J 0 bases; bases outside gene matches: 15. CDR1 is MRHNA and CDR2 is SNTAGT in the germline V gene. This CDR3 comprises 19 residues. The CDR3 DNA follows: TGTGCCAGCAGCAGCATCCGGGACAGGACATATACAACTAATGAAAAACTGTTTTTT. It encodes CASSSIRDRTYTTNEKLFF.

The chain combines TRBV7-2 with TRBJ2-2; D uncertain. This CDR3 is 14 amino acids long. Germline CDR1 is SGHTA and CDR2 is FQGNSA. Trimming removed 5 bases from V and 4 bases from J, with 11 bases in between. DNA for the CDR3: TGTGCCAGCAGCCCCTCTCTGGGCACCGGGGAGCTGTTTTTT. Encoded protein: CASSPSLGTGELFF.

J is TRBJ1-2 and V is TRBV7-9; possible D gene TRBD1, 6 bases. Germline V gene data show CDR1 as SEHNR and CDR2 as FQNEAQ (reference sequence). Trimming removed 3 bases from V and 6 bases from J, with 11 bases in between. The CDR3 has 13 residues. CDR3 amino acids: CASSFNRDDGYTF. The CDR3 coding sequence is TGTGCCAGCAGCTTCAACAGGGATGATGGCTACACCTTC.

The genes are TRBV6-5 and TRBJ2-3, with 10 bases fitting TRBD2. The CDR3 covers 15 residues. Germline V gives CDR1 MNHEY, CDR2 SVGAGI. V was clipped by 7 bases and J by 2 bases; unmatched bases: 6. The CDR3 protein is CASTRAGGITDTQYF. CDR3 bases: TGTGCCAGCACCCGAGCGGGGGGGATCACAGATACGCAGTATTTT.

CDR3 protein: CASSLAAGNNEQFF. The CDR3 DNA sequence: TGCGCCAGCAGCTTGGCCGCGGGGAACAATGAGCAGTTCTTC. This chain joins TRBV5-1 and TRBJ2-1, with D maybe TRBD2 (6 bases). Looked up from germline, CDR1 is SGHRS and CDR2 is YFSETQ. The CDR3 loop spans 14 amino acids. The V and J ends lost 0 bases and 5 bases respectively, with 9 bases between them.